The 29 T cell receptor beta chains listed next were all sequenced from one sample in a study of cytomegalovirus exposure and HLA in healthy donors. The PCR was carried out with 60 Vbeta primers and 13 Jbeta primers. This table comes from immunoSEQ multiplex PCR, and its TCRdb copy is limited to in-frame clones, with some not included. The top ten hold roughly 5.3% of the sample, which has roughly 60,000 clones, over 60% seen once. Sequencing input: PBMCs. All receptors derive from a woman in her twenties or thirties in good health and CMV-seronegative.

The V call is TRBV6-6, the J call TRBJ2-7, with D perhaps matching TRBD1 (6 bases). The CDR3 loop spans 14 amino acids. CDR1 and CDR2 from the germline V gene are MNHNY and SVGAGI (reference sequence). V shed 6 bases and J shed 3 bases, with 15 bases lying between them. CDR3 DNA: TGTGCCAGCAGGGAGACAGGAACGCGCTACGAGCAGTACGTC. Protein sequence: CASRETGTRYEQYV.

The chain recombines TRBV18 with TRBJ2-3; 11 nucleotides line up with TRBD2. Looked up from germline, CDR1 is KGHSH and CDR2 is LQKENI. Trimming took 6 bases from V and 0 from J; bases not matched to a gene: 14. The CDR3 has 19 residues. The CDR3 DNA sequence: TGTGCCAGCTCCAAACTGGTAGCTAGCGGGAGGCGGAGCACAGATACGCAGTATTTT. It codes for CASSKLVASGRRSTDTQYF.

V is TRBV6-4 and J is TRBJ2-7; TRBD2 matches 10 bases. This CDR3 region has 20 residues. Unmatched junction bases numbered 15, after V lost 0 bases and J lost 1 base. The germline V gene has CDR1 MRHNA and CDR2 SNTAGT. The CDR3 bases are TGTGCCAGCAGTGACTCTAGCGGGAGGCTAATTTCGGGTATATCCTACGAGCAGTACTTC. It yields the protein CASSDSSGRLISGISYEQYF.

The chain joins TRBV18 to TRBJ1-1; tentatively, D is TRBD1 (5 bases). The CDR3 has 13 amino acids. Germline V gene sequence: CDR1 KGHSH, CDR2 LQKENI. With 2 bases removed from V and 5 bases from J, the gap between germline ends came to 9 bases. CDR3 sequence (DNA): TGTGCCAGCTCACCAGGGCCAGGGACTGAAGCTTTCTTT. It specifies CASSPGPGTEAFF.

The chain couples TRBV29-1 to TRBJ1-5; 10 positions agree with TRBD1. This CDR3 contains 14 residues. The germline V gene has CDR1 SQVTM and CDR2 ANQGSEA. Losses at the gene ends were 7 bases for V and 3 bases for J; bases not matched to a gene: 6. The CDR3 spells CSAGTGADNQPQHF. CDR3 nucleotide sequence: TGCAGCGCTGGGACAGGGGCGGACAATCAGCCCCAGCATTTT.

The CDR3 region has the DNA TGTGCCAGCTCATCAGGGTTTGCTAATGAAAAACTGTTTTTT. It translates to CASSSGFANEKLFF. This rearrangement joins TRBV18 to TRBJ1-4, with D possibly being TRBD1 (5 bases). This CDR3 contains 14 residues. The germline CDR1 and CDR2 sequences are KGHSH and LQKENI. The V end was cut by 5 bases, the J end by 3 bases, with 10 bases between.

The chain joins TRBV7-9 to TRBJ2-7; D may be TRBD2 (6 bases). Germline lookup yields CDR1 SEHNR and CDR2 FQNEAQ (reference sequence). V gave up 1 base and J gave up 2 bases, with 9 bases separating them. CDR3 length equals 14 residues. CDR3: CASSLGSGTYEQYV. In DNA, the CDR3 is TGTGCCAGCAGCTTAGGTAGCGGCACCTACGAGCAGTACGTC.

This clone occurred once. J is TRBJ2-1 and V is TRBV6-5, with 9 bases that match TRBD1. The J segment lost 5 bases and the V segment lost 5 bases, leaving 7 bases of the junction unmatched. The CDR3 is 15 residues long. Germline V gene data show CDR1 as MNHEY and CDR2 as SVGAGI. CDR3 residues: CASSTGTGKNNEQFF. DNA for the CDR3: TGTGCCAGCAGTACCGGGACAGGGAAAAACAATGAGCAGTTCTTC.

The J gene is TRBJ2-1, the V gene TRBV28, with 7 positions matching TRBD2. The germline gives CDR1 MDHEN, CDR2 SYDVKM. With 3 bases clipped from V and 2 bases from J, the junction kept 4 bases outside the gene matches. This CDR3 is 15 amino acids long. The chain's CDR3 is CASSLREIAYNEQFF. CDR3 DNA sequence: TGTGCCAGCAGTTTGCGGGAGATAGCCTACAATGAGCAGTTCTTC.

This chain's CDR3 is CATSNANLHTGELFF. The CDR3 DNA reads as TGTGCCACCAGCAACGCGAACCTACACACCGGGGAGCTGTTTTTT. V is TRBV15 and J is TRBJ2-2; D call uncertain. Per germline, CDR1 LNHNV and CDR2 YYDKDF (reference sequence). The CDR3 runs 15 residues. Trimming left V 4 bases short and J 3 bases short, with 12 bases between.

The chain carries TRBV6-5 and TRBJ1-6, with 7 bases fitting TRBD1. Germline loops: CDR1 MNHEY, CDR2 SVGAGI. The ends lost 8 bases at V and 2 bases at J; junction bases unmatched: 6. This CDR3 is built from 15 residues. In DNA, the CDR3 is TGTGCCAGCGGCCGGGACAGCCCCTATAATTCACCCCTCCACTTT. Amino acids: CASGRDSPYNSPLHF.

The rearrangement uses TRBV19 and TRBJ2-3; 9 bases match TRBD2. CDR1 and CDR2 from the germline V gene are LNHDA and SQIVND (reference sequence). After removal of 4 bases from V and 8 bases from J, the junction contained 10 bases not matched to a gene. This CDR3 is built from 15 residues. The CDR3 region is CASSTPKAGGGTQYF. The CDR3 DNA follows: TGTGCCAGTAGTACCCCTAAGGCGGGAGGGGGTACGCAGTATTTT.

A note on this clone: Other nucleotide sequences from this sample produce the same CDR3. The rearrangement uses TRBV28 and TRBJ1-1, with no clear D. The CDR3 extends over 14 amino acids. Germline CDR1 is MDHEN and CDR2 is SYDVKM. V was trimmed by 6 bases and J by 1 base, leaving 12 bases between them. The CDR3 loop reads CASSRTGANTEAFF. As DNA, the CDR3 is TGTGCCAGCAGCCGAACGGGAGCGAACACTGAAGCTTTCTTT.

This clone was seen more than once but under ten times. The CDR3 sequence: CASSVGQNYGYTF. The DNA for the CDR3 is TGTGCCAGCAGTGTAGGACAGAACTATGGCTACACCTTC. This rearrangement joins TRBV7-9 to TRBJ1-2; perhaps TRBD1 as D (6 bases). Trimming cost V 6 bases and J 2 bases, with 10 bases left between them. The germline V gene encodes CDR1 SEHNR and CDR2 FQNEAQ (reference sequence). This CDR3 has 13 residues. The entire variable domain, with the rest obtained from reference TRBV7-9 and TRBJ1-2, is as follows: DTGVSQNPRHKITKRGQNVTFRCDPISEHNRLYWYRQTLGQGPEFLTYFQNEAQLEKSRLLSDRFSAERPKGSFSTLEIQRTEQGDSAMYLCASSVGQNYGYTFGSGTRLTVV.

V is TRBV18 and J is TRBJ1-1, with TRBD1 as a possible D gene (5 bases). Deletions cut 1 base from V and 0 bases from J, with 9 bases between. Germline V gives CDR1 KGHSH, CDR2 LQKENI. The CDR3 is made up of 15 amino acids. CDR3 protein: CASSPQAGMNTEAFF. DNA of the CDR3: TGTGCCAGCTCACCACAAGCAGGGATGAACACTGAAGCTTTCTTT.

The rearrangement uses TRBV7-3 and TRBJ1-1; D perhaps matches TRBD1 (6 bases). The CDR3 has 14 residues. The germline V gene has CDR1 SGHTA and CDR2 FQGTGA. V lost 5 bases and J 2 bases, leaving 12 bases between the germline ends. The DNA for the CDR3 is TGTGCCAGCAGCGGAGGGGGGGGAAACACTGAAGCTTTCTTT. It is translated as CASSGGGGNTEAFF.

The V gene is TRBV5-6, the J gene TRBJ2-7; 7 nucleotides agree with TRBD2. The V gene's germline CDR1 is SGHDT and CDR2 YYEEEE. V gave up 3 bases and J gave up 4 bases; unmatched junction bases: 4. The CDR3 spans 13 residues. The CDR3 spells CASSSGLFYEQYF. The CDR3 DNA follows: TGTGCCAGCAGCTCGGGACTATTTTACGAGCAGTACTTC. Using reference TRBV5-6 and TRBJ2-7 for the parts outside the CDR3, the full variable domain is DAGVTQSPTHLIKTRGQQVTLRCSPKSGHDTVSWYQQALGQGPQFIFQYYEEEERQRGNFPDRFSGHQFPNYSSELNVNALLLGDSALYLCASSSGLFYEQYFGPGTRLTVT.

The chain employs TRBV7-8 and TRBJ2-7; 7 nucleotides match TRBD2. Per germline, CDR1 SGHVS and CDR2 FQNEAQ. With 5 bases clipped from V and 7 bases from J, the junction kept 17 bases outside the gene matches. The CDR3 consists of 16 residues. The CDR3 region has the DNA TGTGCCAGCAGCAAAGGGTCGCGGGAGATACCTCAAGAGCAGTACGTC. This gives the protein CASSKGSREIPQEQYV.

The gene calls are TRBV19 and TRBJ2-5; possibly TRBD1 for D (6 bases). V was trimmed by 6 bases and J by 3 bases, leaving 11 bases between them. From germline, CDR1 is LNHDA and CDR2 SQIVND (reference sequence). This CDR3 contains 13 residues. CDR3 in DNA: TGTGCCAGTAGCCGACAGGCCGAAGAGACCCAGTACTTC. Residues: CASSRQAEETQYF.

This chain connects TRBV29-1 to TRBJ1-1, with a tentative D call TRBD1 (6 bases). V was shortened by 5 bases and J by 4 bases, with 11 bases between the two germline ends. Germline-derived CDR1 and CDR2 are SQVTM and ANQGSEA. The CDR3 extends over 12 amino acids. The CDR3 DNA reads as TGCAGCGTTCACAGGGCTACCACTGAAGCTTTCTTT. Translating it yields CSVHRATTEAFF.

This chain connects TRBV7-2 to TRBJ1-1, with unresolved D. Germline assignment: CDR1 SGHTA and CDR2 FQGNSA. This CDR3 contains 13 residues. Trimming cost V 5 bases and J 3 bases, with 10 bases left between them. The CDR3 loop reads CASSKGEYTEAFF. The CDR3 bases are TGTGCCAGCAGCAAAGGAGAATACACTGAAGCTTTCTTT.

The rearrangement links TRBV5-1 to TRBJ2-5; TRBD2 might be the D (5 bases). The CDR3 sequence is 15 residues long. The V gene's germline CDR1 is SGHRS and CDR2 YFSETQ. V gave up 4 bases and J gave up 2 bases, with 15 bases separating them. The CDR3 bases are TGCGCCAGCAGCCCCACTAGGCGGCCACAAGAGACCCAGTACTTC. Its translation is CASSPTRRPQETQYF.

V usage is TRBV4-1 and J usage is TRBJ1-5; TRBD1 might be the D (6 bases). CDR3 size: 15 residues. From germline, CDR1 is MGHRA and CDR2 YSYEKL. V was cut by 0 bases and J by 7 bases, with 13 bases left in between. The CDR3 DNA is TGCGCCAGCAGCCAAGAAGGGGGAGCGGACCAGCCCCAGCATTTT. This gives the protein CASSQEGGADQPQHF.

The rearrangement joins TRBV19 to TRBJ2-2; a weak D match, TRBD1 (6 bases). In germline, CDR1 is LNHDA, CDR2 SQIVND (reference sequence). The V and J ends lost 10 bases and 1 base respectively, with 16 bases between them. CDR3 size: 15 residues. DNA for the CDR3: TGTGCCACCTACCCCGGGACACTGAACACCGGGGAGCTGTTTTTT. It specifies CATYPGTLNTGELFF.

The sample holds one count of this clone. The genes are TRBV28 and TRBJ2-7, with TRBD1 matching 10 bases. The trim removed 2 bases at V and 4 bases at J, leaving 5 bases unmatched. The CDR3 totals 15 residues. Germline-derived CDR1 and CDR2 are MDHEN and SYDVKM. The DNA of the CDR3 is TGTGCCAGCAGTTTAACGGGACAGGGGCTATACGAGCAGTACTTC. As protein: CASSLTGQGLYEQYF.

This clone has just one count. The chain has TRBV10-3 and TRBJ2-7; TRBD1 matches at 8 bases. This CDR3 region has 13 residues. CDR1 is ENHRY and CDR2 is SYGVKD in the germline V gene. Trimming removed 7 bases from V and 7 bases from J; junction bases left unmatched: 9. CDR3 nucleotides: TGTGCCATCAAGGGACAGGCCTTTAGAGAGCAGTACTTC. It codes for CAIKGQAFREQYF.

In nucleotides, the CDR3 is TGTGCCAGCTCTCGCGGGAATAGCGGGAAAGAGACCCAGTACTTC. Translating it yields CASSRGNSGKETQYF. The chain recombines TRBV18 with TRBJ2-5; 8 nucleotides agree with TRBD2. Germline assignment: CDR1 KGHSH and CDR2 LQKENI. The length of the CDR3 is 15 residues. The V and J ends lost 6 bases and 3 bases, in that order; junction bases with no gene match: 9.

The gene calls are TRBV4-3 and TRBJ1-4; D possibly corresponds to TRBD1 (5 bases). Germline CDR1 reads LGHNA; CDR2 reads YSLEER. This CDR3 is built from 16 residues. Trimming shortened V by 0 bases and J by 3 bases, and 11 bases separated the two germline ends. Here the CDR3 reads CASSQDRGVANEKLFF. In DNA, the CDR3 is TGCGCCAGCAGCCAAGATCGGGGGGTTGCTAATGAAAAACTGTTTTTT.

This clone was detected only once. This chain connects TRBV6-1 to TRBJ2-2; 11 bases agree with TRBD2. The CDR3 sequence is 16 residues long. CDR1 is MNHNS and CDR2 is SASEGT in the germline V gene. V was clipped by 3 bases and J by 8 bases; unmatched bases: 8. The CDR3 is CASSDSLVAGGGELFF. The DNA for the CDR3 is TGTGCCAGCAGTGATAGTCTTGTAGCGGGAGGGGGGGAGCTGTTTTTT.